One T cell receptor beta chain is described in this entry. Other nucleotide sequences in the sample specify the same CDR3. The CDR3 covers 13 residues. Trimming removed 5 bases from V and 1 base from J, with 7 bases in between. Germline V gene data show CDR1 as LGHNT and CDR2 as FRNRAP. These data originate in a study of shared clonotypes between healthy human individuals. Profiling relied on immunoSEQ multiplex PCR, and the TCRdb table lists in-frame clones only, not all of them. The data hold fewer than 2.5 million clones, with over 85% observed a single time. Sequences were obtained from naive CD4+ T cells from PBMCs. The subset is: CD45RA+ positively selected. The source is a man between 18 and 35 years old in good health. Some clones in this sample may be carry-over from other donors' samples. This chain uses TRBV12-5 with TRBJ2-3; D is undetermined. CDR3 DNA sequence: TGTGCTAGTGGTAGCCTGGGCACAGATACGCAGTATTTT. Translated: CASGSLGTDTQYF. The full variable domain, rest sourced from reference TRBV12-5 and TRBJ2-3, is DARVTQTPRHKVTEMGQEVTMRCQPILGHNTVFWYRQTMMQGLELLAYFRNRAPLDDSGMPKDRFSAEMPDATLATLKIQPSEPRDSAVYFCASGSLGTDTQYFGPGTRLTVL.